This TCR beta chain was recorded in a study of response to subunit inactivated influenza vaccine (dated by TCRdb to 2016 to 2019). Describing the broader study: To follow how T cells responded to a trivalent subunit inactivated influenza vaccine, the researchers relied on deep quantitative profiling of the T cell receptor repertoire. Overall study outcomes, separate from this receptor: It was suggested by the authors that each seasonal influenza vaccination may recruit only a limited number of new T cells.

The method was RT-PCR. Instrument used: Illumina HiSeq 2500. Through fastp at Q25 and MiXCR, TCRdb rebuilt clones from the public reads, retaining in-frame beta chains. Each CDR3 protein appears once, grouped with its most common genes and DNA. The sample has 450,000 to 700,000 distinct CDR3 sequences on record, approximately 14% of them singletons. Over 8.5% of the sample is held by the ten biggest clonotypes. This clonotype was seen ten or more times. This receptor's antigen is unknown. Base qualities are not at hand, and no much larger clone is one base apart. The clonotype originates from a man aged 50 or older who received an inactivated influenza vaccine. Donor details come from another sample of the same person, matched by shared clones. Here the sequenced sample was PBMCs from blood, taken approximately 13 days after vaccination.

The sequenced DNA: TGTGCCAGCAGTTTATATCCTCAGAAGGCCTACGAGCAGTACTTC. The encoded protein is CASSLYPQKAYEQYF. The chain uses TRBV28 and TRBJ2-7, with an unclear D gene assignment. According to the germline V gene, CDR1 reads MDHEN and CDR2 reads SYDVKM. Between the V and J ends, shortened by 1 base and 2 bases respectively, the junction contains 12 bases. Including the terminal cysteine and phenylalanine, the CDR3 comprises 15 residues. Only the CDR3 DNA stays, 45 bases, in frame from base 1.